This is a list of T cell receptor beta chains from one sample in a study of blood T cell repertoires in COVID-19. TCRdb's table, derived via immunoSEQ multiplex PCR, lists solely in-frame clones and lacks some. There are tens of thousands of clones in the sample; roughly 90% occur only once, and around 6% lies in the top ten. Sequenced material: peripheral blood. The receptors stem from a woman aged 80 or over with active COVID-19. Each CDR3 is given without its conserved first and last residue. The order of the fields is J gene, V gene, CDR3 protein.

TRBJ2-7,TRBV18,ASSPRLEQGLEQY
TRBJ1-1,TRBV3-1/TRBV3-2,ASSPHRGRGSEAF
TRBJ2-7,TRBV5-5,ASSLAQGTIYEQY
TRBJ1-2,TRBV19,ASTPITGGNYGYT
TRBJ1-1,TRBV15,ATSSDYGRGAWAF
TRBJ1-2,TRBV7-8,ASSLGRTDVGYT
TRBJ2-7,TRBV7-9,ASSFGQGPRNEQY
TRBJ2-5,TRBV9,ASSVRGSGVQETQY
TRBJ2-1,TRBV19,ASSGGDSYNEQF
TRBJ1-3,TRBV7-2,ASSQGVSGNTIY
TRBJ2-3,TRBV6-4,ASSDSAGTDTQY
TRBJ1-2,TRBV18,ASSPDSEVGYT
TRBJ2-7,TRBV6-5,ASTINRGQGQQY
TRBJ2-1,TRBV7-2,ASSGGAAPNEQF
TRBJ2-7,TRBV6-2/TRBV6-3,ASSARLAGPSYEQY
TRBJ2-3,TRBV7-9,ASSPDLGQGTDTQY
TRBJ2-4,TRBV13,ATTGGAKNIQY
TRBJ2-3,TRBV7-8,ASSYRPGLASWGDTQY
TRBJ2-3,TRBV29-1,SSRETRTDTQY
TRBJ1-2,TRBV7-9,ASSLGTGQLSYGYT